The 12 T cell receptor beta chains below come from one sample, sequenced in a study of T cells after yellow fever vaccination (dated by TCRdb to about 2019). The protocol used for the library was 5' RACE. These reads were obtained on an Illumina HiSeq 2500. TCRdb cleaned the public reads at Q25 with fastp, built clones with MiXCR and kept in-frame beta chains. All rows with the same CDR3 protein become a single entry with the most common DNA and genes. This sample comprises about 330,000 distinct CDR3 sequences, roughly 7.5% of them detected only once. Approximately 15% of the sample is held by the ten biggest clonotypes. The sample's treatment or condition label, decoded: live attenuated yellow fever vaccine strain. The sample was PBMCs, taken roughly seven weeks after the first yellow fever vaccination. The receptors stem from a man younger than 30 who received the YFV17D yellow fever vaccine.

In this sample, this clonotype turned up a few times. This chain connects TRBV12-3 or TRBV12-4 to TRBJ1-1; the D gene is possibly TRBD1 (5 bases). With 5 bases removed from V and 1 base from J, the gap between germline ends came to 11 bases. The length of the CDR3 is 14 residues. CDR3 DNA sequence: TGTGCCAGCAGTCAAGGCAGGGCGAACACTGAAGCTTTCTTT. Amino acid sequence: CASSQGRANTEAFF.

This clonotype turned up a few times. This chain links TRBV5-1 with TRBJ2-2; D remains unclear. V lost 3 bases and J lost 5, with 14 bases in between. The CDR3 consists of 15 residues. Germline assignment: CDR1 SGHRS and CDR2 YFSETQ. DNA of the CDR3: TGCGCCAGCAGCTGGACCGCATTTTCGACCGGGGAGCTGTTTTTT. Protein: CASSWTAFSTGELFF.

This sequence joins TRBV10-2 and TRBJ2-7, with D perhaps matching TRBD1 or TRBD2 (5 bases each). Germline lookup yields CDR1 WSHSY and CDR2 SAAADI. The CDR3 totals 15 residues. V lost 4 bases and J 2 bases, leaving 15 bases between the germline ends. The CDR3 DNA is TGCGCCAGCAGTGTCAATCGGGACCAAGCCTACGAGCAGTACGTC. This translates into CASSVNRDQAYEQYV.

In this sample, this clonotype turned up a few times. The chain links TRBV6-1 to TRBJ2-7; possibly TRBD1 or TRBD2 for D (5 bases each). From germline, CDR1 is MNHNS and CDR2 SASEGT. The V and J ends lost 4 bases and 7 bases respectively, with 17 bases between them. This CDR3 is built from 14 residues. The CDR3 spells CASSGDGAGWEQYF. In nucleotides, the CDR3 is TGTGCCAGCAGTGGGGACGGGGCCGGATGGGAGCAGTACTTC.

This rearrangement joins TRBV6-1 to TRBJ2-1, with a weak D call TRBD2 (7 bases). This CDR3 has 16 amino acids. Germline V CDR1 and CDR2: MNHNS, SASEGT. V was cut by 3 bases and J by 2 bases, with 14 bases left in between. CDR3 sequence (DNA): TGTGCCAGCAGTGATCTCCCGGGGGGCCCCTACAATGAGCAGTTCTTC. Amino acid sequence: CASSDLPGGPYNEQFF.

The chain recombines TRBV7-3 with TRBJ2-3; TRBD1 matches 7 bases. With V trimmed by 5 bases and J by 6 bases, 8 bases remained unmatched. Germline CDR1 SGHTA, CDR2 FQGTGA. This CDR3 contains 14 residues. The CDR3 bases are TGTGCCAGCAGCCTTAGGGGGCGCGACGATACGCAGTATTTT. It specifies CASSLRGRDDTQYF. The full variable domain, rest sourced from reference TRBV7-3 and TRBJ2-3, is GAGVSQTPSNKVTEKGKYVELRCDPISGHTALYWYRQSLGQGPEFLIYFQGTGAADDSGLPNDRFFAVRPEGSVSTLKIQRTERGDSAVYLCASSLRGRDDTQYFGPGTRLTVL.

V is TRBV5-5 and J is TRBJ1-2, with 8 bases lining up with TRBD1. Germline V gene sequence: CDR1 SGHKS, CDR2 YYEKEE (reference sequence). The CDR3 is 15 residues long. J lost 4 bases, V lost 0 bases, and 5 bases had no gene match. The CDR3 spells CASSLGDRSFYGYTF. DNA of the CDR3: TGTGCCAGCAGCTTGGGGGACAGGTCCTTCTATGGCTACACCTTC.

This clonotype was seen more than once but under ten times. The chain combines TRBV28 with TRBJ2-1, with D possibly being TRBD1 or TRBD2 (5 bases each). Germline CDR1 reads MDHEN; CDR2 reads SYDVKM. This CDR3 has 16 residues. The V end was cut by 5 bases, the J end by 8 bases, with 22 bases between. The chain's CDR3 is CASSGPGTLTTDEQFF. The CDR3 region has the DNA TGTGCCAGCAGTGGGCCCGGGACCCTAACTACGGATGAGCAGTTCTTC.

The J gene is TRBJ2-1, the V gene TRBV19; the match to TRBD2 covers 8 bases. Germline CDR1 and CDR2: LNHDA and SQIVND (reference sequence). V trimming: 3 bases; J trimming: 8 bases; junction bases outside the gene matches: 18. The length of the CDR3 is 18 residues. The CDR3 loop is CASSIFRGRGLVVDEQFF. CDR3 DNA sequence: TGTGCCAGTAGTATTTTCAGGGGTCGGGGACTAGTAGTCGATGAGCAGTTCTTC.

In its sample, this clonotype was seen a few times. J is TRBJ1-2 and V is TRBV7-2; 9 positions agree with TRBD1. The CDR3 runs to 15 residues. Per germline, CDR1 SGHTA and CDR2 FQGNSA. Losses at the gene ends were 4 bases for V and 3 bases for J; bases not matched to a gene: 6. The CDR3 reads CASSSGQGVYYGYTF. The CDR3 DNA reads TGTGCCAGCAGCTCGGGACAGGGAGTATACTATGGCTACACCTTC.

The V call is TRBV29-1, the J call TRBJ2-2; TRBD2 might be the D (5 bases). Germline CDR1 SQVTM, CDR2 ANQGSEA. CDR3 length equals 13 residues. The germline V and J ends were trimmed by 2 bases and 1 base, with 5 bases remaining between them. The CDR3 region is CSVERENTGELFF. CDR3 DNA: TGCAGCGTTGAACGGGAGAACACCGGGGAGCTGTTTTTT.

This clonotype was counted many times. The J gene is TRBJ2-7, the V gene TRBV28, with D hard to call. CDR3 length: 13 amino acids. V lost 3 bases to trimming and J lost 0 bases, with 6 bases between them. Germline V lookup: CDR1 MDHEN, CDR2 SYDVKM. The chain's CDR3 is CASSFDGSYEQYV. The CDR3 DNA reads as TGTGCCAGCAGTTTTGACGGCTCCTACGAGCAGTACGTC.